These T cell receptor beta chains were read from a single sample in a study of chemoradiotherapy in HPV16-positive cancers. Some clones are missing from TCRdb's copy, which holds only in-frame ones; the method was immunoSEQ multiplex PCR. The sample shows thousands of clones, approximately 72% of them seen only once. Sample collection was performed from a patient who underwent chemoradiotherapy. The receptors shown here come from a human donor with HPV-associated anogenital cancer. The CDR3 runs from the conserved cysteine through the conserved F or W. The D gene is left open where the match is weak. Not all rows give a size; the values are once, few, many and, for expanded clones, a class.

v_gene	abundance	d_gene	j_gene	CDR3aa	CDR3nt
TRBV27	NA	NA	TRBJ2-4	CASSLISHAKNIQYF	TGTGCCAGCAGTTTAATATCGCACGCCAAAAACATTCAGTACTTC
TRBV5-1	NA	TRBD2	TRBJ2-5	CASSIGLAPQETQYF	TGCGCCAGCAGCATAGGACTAGCCCCACAAGAGACCCAGTACTTC
TRBV2	NA	NA	TRBJ2-1	CASSELPNSYNEQFF	TGTGCCAGCAGTGAGCTCCCAAACTCCTACAATGAGCAGTTCTTC
TRBV5-1	NA	NA	TRBJ2-1	CASSLGGSDGGTYNEQFF	TGCGCCAGCAGCTTGGGCGGGTCGGACGGCGGTACCTACAATGAGCAGTTCTTC
TRBV19	few	NA	TRBJ1-5	CASSISWGSNQPQHF	TGTGCCAGTAGTATAAGTTGGGGATCCAATCAGCCCCAGCATTTT
TRBV11-2	NA	TRBD1	TRBJ1-2	CASSFEGAQDFGYTF	TGTGCCAGCAGCTTCGAGGGGGCGCAAGATTTTGGCTACACCTTC
TRBV7-9	NA	TRBD1	TRBJ1-2	CASSLPGGYYGYTF	TGTGCCAGCAGCTTACCAGGGGGCTACTATGGCTACACCTTC
TRBV7-9	NA	NA	TRBJ1-5	CASSPQWGSNQPQHF	TGTGCCAGCAGCCCACAATGGGGGAGCAATCAGCCCCAGCATTTT
TRBV7-6	NA	TRBD1	TRBJ2-7	CASSPDRGVSYEQYF	TGTGCCAGCAGCCCAGACAGGGGAGTCTCCTACGAGCAGTACTTC
TRBV7-9	NA	NA	TRBJ1-2	CASRLYVGGRGAGEGYTF	TGTGCCAGCAGACTATACGTGGGTGGTAGGGGCGCAGGTGAAGGCTACACCTTC